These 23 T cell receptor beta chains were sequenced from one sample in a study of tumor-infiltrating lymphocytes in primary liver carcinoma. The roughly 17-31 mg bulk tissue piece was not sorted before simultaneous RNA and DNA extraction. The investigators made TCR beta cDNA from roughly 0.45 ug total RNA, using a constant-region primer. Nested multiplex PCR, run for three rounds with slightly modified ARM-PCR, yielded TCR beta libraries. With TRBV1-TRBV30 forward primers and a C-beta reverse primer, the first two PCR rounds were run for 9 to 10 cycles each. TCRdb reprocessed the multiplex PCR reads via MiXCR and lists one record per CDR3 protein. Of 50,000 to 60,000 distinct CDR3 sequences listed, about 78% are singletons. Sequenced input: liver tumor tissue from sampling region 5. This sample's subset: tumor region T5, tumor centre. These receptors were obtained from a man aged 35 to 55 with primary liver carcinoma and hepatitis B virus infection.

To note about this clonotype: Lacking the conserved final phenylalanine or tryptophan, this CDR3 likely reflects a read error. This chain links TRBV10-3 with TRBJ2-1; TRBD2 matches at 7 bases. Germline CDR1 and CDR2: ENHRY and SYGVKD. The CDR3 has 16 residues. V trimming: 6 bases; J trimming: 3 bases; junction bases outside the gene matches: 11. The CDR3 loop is CAISPGLTGNYNEQFY. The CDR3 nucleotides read TGTGCCATCAGCCCGGGACTAACGGGGAACTACAATGAGCAGTTCTAC.

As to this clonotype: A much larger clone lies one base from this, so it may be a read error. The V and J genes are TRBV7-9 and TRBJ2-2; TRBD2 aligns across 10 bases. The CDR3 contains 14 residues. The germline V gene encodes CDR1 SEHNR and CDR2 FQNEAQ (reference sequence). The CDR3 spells CASRLAGVTGGLFF. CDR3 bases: TGTGCCAGCAGGCTAGCGGGAGTCACCGGGGGGCTGTTTTTT.

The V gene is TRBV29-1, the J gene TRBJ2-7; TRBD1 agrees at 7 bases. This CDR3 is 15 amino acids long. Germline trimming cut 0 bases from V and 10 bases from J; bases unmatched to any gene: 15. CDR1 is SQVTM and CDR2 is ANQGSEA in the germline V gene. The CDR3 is CSVEEVTGSGGRQYF. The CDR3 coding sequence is TGCAGCGTTGAAGAAGTGACAGGGTCCGGTGGACGACAGTACTTC.

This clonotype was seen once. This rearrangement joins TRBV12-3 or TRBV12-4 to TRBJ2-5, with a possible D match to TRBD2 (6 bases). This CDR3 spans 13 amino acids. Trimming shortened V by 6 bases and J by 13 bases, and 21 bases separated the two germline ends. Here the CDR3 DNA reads TGTGCCAGCAGCCGAAGCGGGCCAGAGATCCGGTACTTC. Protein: CASSRSGPEIRYF.

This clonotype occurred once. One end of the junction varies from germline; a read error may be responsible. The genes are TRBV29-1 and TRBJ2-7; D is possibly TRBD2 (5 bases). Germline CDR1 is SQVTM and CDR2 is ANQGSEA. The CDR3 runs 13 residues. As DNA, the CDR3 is TGCAGCGTTGACCCGAGAGGGCTCCACGAGCAGCACTTC. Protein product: CSVDPRGLHEQHF.

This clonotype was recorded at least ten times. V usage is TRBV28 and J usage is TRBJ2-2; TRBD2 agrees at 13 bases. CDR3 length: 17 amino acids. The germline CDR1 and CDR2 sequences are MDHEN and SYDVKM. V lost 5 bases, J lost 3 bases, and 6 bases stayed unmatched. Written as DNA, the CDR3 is TGTGCCAGCAGTCTGCCGGGACTAGCGGGACACACCGGGGAGCTGTTTTTT. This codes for CASSLPGLAGHTGELFF. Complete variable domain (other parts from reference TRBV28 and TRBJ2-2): DVKVTQSSRYLVKRTGEKVFLECVQDMDHENMFWYRQDPGLGLRLIYFSYDVKMKEKGDIPEGYSVSREKKERFSLILESASTNQTSMYLCASSLPGLAGHTGELFFGEGSRLTVL.

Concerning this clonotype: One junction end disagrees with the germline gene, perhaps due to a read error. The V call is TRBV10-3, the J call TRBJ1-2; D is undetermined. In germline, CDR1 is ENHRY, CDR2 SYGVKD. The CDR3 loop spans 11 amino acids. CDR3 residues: CAICESYCYTF. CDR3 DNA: TGTGCCATCTGTGAGTCGTATTGCTACACCTTC.

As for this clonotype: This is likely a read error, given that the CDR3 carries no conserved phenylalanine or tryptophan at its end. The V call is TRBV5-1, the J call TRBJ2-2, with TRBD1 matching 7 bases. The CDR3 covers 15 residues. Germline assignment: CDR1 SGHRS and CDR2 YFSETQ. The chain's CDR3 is CASSDRVPNSGELFL. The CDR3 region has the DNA TGCGCCAGCAGCGACAGGGTCCCGAACTCCGGGGAACTGTTTCTT.

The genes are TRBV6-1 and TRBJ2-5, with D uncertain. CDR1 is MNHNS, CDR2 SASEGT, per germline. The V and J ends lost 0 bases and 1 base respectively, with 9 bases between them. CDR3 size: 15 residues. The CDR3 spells CASSEAVCSQETQYF. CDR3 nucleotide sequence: TGTGCCAGCAGTGAAGCTGTGTGCAGCCAAGAGACCCAGTACTTC.

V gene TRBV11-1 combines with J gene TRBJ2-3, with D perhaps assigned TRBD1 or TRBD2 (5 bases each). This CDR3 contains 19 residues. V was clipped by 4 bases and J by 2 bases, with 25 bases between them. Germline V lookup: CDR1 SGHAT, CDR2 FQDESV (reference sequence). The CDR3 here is CASSSGGSSDGAHTDTQYF. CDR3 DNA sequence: TGTGCCAGCAGCTCTGGGGGAAGCTCAGACGGAGCCCACACAGATACGCAGTATTTT.

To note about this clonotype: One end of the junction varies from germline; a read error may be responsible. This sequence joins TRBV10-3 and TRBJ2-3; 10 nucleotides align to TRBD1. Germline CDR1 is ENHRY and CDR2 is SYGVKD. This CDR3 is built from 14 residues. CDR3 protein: CAVSVTGGTYTQYF. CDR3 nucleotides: TGTGCCGTATCCGTGACAGGGGGCACATATACGCAGTATTTT.

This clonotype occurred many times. The CDR3 sequence: CASSLLLIFNEQFF. In DNA, the CDR3 is TGTGCCAGCAGCTTACTTCTGATTTTTAATGAGCAGTTCTTC. The chain uses TRBV7-9 and TRBJ2-1; D gene ambiguous. V lost 2 bases and J 7 bases, leaving 12 bases between the germline ends. Per the germline V gene, CDR1 is SEHNR and CDR2 is FQNEAQ (reference sequence). The CDR3 has 14 amino acids.

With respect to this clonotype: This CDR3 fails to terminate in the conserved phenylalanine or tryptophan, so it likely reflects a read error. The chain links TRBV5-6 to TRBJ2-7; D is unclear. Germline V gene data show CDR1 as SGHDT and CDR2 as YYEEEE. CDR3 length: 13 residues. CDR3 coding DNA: TGTACCAGCAGCTCCTTGATGGTCTACGAGCAGTACCTC. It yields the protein CTSSSLMVYEQYL.

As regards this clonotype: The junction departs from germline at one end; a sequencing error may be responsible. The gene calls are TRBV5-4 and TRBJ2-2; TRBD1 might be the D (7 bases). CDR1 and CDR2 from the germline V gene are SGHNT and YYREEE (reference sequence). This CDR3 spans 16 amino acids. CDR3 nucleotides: TGTGCCTGCAGCGTGGCCCAGGGGGGAGGCACCGGGGGGCTGTTTTTT. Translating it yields CACSVAQGGGTGGLFF.

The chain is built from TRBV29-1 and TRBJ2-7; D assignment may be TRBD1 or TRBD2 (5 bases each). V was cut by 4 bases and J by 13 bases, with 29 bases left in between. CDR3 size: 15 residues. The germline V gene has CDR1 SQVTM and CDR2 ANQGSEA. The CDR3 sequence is CSVASGWGMAYDHYF. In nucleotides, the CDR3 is TGCAGCGTTGCGAGTGGATGGGGGATGGCCTACGATCATTACTTC.

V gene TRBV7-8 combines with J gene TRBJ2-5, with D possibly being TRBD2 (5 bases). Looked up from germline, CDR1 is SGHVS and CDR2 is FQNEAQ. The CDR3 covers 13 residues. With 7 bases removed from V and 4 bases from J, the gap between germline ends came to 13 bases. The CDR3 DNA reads TGTGCCAGCATTCTCGGGGTGGTAGAGACCCAGTACTTC. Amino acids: CASILGVVETQYF.

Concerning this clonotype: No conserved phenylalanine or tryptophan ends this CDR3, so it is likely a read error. In DNA, the CDR3 is TGTGTCAGCAGTCAATATTTACAGACTAGCTCCTACGAGCAGTACATC. Translating gives CVSSQYLQTSSYEQYI. The chain joins TRBV11-2 to TRBJ2-7; D may be TRBD2 (6 bases). The CDR3 is made up of 16 amino acids. Germline-derived CDR1 and CDR2 are SGHAT and FQNNGV.

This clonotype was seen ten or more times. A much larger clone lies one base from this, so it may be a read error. The CDR3 is CASGLEGRGGHEQYF. For the CDR3, the DNA is TGTGCCAGCGGCTTAGAAGGACGGGGCGGCCACGAGCAGTACTTC. The V and J genes are TRBV11-3 and TRBJ2-7; possibly TRBD1 or TRBD2 for D (5 bases each). Germline lookup yields CDR1 SGHNT and CDR2 YENEEA. The CDR3 sequence is 15 residues long. The complete variable domain, with remaining parts taken from reference TRBV11-3 and TRBJ2-7, reads EAGVVQSPRYKIIEKKQPVAFWCNPISGHNTLYWYLQNLGQGPELLIRYENEEAVDDSQLPKDRFSAERLKGVDSTLKIQPAELGDSAVYLCASGLEGRGGHEQYFGPGTRLTVT.

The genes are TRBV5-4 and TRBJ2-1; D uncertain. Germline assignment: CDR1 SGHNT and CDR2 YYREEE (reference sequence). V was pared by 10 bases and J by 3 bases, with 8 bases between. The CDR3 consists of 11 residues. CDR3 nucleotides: TGTGCCGGCGCCAACTACAATGAGCAGTTCTTC. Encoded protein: CAGANYNEQFF.

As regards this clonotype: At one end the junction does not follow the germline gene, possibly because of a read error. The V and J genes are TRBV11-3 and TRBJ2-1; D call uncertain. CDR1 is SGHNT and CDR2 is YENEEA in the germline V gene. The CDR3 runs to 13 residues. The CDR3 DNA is TGTGCCAGCAGCTTAAATGAGAGCAATGAGCAGTTCTTT. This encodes CASSLNESNEQFF.

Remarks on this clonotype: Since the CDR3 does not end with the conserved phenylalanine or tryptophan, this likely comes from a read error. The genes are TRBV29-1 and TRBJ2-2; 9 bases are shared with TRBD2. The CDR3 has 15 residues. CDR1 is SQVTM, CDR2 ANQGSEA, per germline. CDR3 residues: CSVGTSVANTEELFS. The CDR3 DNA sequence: TGCAGCGTTGGGACTAGCGTGGCGAACACCGAGGAGCTGTTTTCT.

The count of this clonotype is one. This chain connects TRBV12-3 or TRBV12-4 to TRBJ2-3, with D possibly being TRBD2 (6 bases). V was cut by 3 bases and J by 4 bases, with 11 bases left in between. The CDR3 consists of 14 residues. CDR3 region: CASSLCGTPDTQYF. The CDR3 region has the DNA TGTGCCAGCAGTTTGTGTGGGACTCCAGATACGCAGTATTTT.

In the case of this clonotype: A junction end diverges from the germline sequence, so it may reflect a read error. CDR3 amino acids: CSAARGQGETKYF. The CDR3 DNA reads as TGCAGCGCCGCACGAGGACAGGGAGAGACCAAGTACTTC. This sequence joins TRBV29-1 and TRBJ2-5; TRBD1 aligns across 8 bases. Germline CDR1 SQVTM, CDR2 ANQGSEA. The CDR3 loop spans 13 amino acids.